This T cell receptor beta chain was recovered during a study of T cell responses to AZD1222 COVID-19 vaccine. Study-wide findings and caveats: Clonal diversity was possibly underestimated, and the donors were mostly white British, with more females. Repertoire collection took place solely once the T cell response had peaked. Researchers report vaccine-associated CD4 TCRs spanning spike, with dominance at 160-218 and 743-854. When two AZD1222 doses had been given, Spike-specific TCR breadth and depth rose.

Profiled with immunoSEQ multiplex PCR; TCRdb holds only in-frame clones, not every one. Seen here are some 86,000 clones, roughly 90% observed once, and the top ten hold less than 9%. For this clone: Its matching antigen is unknown.

Germline values: CDR1 LNHNV, CDR2 YYDKDF (reference sequence). CDR3 length: 13 amino acids. V was shortened by 5 bases and J by 0 bases, with 4 bases between the two germline ends. This chain connects TRBV15 to TRBJ1-4; D is uncertain. This TCR came from an adult who received the AZD1222 COVID-19 vaccine. The sample in question was peripheral blood, obtained 28 days after the second AZD1222 dose. The CDR3, as DNA: TGTGCCACCAGCTTCACAACTAATGAAAAACTGTTTTTT. It yields the protein CATSFTTNEKLFF.